Listed below are T cell receptor beta chains from one sample, sequenced in a study of T-cell memory formation after mild COVID-19. TCRdb processed the 5' RACE reads anew with MiXCR; each CDR3 protein has one entry. The sample contains 250,000 to 300,000 distinct CDR3 sequences, around 15% of which appear only once. The material sequenced was PBMCs or a T cell subset sorted from them (not recorded which). These receptor sequences come from a man aged 18 to 29 who had mild COVID-19 (a few samples of this study predate the infection). Cell type and time point are not known. CDR3s include the opening cysteine and the closing phenylalanine or tryptophan. D genes are given only for firm matches. Clone size is shown for a subset of rows, as once, few, many or a class of expanded clone.

cdr3_aa cdr3_nt d_call j_call clone_size v_call
CASRGLRWNTEAFF TGTGCCAGCAGGGGGCTGAGATGGAACACTGAAGCTTTCTTT NA TRBJ1-1 few TRBV6-2/TRBV6-3
CASSQDRPRGLYGYTF TGTGCCAGCAGCCAAGACCGTCCCAGGGGGCTCTATGGCTACACCTTC TRBD1 TRBJ1-2 NA TRBV4-2
CASSRASVGGDEQFF TGTGCCAGCAGCCGGGCCTCGGTAGGTGGCGATGAGCAGTTCTTC NA TRBJ2-1 many TRBV5-4
CASSRLAVHTTGELFF TGTGCCAGCAGCAGGTTGGCGGTCCATACGACCGGGGAGCTGTTTTTT NA TRBJ2-2 NA TRBV7-2
CASSQMDRGFYGYTF TGTGCCAGCAGTCAAATGGACAGGGGTTTTTATGGCTACACCTTC TRBD1 TRBJ1-2 few TRBV6-6
CASSRSMNTEAFF TGTGCCAGCAGTCGGTCCATGAACACTGAAGCTTTCTTT NA TRBJ1-1 NA TRBV7-2
CASLGGSVNEQFF TGTGCCAGCCTGGGAGGTTCCGTCAATGAGCAGTTCTTC NA TRBJ2-1 NA TRBV10-3
CASSEGLQGNEQFF TGTGCCAGCAGCGAGGGCCTCCAGGGCAACGAGCAGTTCTTC NA TRBJ2-1 many TRBV11-2
CASSPFPVLGQDYDTGELFF TGCGCCAGCAGCCCTTTCCCGGTTCTCGGACAGGATTACGACACCGGGGAGCTGTTTTTT TRBD1 TRBJ2-2 NA TRBV4-3
CASSQDRASGTVVGYEQYF TGCGCCAGCAGCCAAGATCGGGCTTCGGGGACAGTGGTTGGCTACGAGCAGTACTTC TRBD1 TRBJ2-7 NA TRBV4-3
CASSQVEGGYNQPQHF TGCGCCAGCAGCCAAGTTGAGGGAGGGTATAATCAGCCCCAGCATTTT NA TRBJ1-5 few TRBV4-1